This T cell receptor beta chain was recorded in a study of CD8 T cells in Susac syndrome. Trimming took off 6 bases at V and 3 bases at J, with 7 bases between the two ends. Germline assignment: CDR1 SQVTM and CDR2 ANQGSEA. This CDR3 has 11 amino acids. The RNA input was roughly 0.5 to 1 ug, and it was reverse transcribed with random hexamers. Each CDR3 protein gets one entry after TCRdb re-called the immunoSEQ multiplex PCR reads with MiXCR. The repertoire holds about 150,000 distinct CDR3 sequences, with approximately 93% as singletons. Sequenced input: CD8+ T cells from PBMCs. The sequence derives from a human donor with multiple sclerosis. This chain joins TRBV29-1 and TRBJ2-3, with D hard to call. The CDR3 nucleotides are TGCAGCGTGGACCCAACAGATACGCAGTATTTT. Protein: CSVDPTDTQYF.